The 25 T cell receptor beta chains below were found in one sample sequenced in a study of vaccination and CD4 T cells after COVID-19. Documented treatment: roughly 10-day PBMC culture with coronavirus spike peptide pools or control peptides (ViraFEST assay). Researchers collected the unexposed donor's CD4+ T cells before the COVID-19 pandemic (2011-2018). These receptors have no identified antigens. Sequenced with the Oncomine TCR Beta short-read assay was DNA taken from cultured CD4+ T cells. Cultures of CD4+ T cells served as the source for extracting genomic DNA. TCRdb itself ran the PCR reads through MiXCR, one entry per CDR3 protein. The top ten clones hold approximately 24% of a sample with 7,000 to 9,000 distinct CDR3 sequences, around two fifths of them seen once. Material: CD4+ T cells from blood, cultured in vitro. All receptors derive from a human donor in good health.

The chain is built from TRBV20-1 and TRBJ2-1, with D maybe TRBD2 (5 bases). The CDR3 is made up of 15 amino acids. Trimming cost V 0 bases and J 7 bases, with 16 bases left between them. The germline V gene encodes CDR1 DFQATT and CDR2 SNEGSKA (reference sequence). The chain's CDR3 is CSARDGSFSDNEQFF. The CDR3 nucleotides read TGCAGTGCTAGAGACGGTAGTTTTAGCGATAATGAGCAGTTCTTC.

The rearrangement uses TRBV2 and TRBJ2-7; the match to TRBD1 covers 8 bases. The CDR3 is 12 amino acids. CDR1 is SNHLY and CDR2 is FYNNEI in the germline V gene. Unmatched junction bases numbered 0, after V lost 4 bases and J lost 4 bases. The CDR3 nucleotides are TGTGCCAGCAGTGGGACAGGGTACGAGCAGTACTTC. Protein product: CASSGTGYEQYF.

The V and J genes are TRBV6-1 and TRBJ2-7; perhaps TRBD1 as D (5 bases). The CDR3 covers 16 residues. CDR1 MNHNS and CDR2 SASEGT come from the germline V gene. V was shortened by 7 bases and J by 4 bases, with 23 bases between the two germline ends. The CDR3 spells CASISLRRQGRYEQYF. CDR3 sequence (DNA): TGTGCCAGCATCTCCCTCAGACGTCAGGGAAGGTACGAGCAGTACTTC.

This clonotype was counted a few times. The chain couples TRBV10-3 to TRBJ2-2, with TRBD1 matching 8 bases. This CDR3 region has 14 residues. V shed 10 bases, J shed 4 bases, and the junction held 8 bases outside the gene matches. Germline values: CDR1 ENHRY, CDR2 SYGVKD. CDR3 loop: CATAGQVGTGELFF. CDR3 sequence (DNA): TGTGCCACCGCGGGACAGGTCGGCACCGGGGAGCTGTTTTTT.

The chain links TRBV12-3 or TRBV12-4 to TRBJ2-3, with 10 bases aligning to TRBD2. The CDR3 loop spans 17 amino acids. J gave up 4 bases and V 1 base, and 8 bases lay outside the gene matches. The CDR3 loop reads CASSLGASGRSADTQYF. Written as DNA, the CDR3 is TGTGCCAGCAGTTTAGGGGCTAGCGGGAGATCCGCAGATACGCAGTATTTT.

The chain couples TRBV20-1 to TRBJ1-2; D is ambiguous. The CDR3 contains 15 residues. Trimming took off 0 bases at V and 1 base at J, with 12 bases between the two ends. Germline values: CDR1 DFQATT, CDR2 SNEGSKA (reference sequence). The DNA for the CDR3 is TGCAGTGCTAGAGATTCCGCGGGAAGTAACTATGGCTACACCTTC. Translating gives CSARDSAGSNYGYTF.

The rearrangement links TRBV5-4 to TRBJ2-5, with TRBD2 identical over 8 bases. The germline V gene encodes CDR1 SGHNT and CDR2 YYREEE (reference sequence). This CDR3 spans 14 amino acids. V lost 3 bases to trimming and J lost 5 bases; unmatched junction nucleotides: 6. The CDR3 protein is CASSSGGGQETQYF. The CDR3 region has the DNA TGTGCCAGCAGCTCCGGGGGGGGTCAGGAGACCCAGTACTTC.

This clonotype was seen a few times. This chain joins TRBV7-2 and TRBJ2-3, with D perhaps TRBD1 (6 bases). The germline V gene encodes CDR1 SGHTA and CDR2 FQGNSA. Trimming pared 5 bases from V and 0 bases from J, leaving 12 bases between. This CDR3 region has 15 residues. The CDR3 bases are TGTGCCAGCAGCCCCCACCAGGGGAGCACAGATACGCAGTATTTT. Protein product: CASSPHQGSTDTQYF.

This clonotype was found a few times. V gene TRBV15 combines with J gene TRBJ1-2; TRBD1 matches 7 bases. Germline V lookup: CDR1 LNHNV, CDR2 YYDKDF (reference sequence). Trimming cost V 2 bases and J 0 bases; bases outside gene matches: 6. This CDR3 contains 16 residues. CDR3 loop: CATSRHRDRANYGYTF. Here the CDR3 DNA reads TGTGCCACCAGCAGACACCGGGACAGAGCTAACTATGGCTACACCTTC. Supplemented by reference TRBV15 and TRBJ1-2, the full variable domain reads DAMVIQNPRYQVTQFGKPVTLSCSQTLNHNVMYWYQQKSSQAPKLLFHYYDKDFNNEADTPDNFQSRRPNTSFCFLDIRSPGLGDTAMYLCATSRHRDRANYGYTFGSGTRLTVV.

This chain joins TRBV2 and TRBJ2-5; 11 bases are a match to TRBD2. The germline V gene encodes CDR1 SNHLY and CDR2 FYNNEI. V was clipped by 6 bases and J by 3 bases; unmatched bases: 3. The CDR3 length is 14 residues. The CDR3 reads CASSVLAGEETQYF. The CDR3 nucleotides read TGTGCCAGCAGCGTACTAGCGGGAGAAGAGACCCAGTACTTC. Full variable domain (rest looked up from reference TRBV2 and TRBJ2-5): EPEVTQTPSHQVTQMGQEVILRCVPISNHLYFYWYRQILGQKVEFLVSFYNNEISEKSEIFDDQFSVERPDGSNFTLKIRSTKLEDSAMYFCASSVLAGEETQYFGPGTRLLVL.

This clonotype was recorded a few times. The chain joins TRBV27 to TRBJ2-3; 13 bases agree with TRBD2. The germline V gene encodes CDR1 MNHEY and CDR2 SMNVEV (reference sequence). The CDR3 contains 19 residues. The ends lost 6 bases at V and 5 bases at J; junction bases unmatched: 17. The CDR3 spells CASRRLGLAGARRGDTQYF. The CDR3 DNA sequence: TGTGCCAGCAGGAGACTTGGACTAGCGGGAGCTCGTCGTGGAGATACGCAGTATTTT.

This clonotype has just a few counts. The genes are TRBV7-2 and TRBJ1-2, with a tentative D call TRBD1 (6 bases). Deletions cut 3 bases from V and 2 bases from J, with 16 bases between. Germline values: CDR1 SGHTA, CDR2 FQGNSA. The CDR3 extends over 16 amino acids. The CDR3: CASSFFPQGPNYGYTF. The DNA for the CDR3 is TGTGCCAGCAGCTTTTTCCCGCAGGGGCCCAACTATGGCTACACCTTC. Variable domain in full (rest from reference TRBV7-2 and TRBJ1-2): GAGVSQSPSNKVTEKGKDVELRCDPISGHTALYWYRQSLGQGLEFLIYFQGNSAPDKSGLPSDRFSAERTGGSVSTLTIQRTQQEDSAVYLCASSFFPQGPNYGYTFGSGTRLTVV.

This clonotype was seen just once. Here the CDR3 DNA reads TGTGCCTGGAGTCATAGTCAGGAGACCCAGTACTTC. Translation: CAWSHSQETQYF. This chain uses TRBV30 with TRBJ2-5; D uncertain. The V and J ends lost 2 bases and 5 bases respectively, with 9 bases between them. The CDR3 length is 12 residues. Germline V gene lookup returns CDR1 GTSNPN and CDR2 SVGIG (reference sequence).

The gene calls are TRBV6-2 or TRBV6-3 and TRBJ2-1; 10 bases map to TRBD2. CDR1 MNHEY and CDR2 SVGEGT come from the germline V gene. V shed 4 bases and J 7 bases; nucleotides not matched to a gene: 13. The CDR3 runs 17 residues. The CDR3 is CASSFTLTSGRGNEQFF. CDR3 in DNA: TGTGCCAGCAGTTTCACACTGACTAGCGGGCGGGGGAATGAGCAGTTCTTC.

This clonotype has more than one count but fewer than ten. Here the CDR3 reads CASSLMAVNTEAFF. CDR3 DNA: TGTGCCAGCAGCTTAATGGCCGTGAACACTGAAGCTTTCTTT. The chain links TRBV7-8 to TRBJ1-1, with D hard to call. The CDR3 consists of 14 residues. Germline V CDR1 and CDR2: SGHVS, FQNEAQ. V lost 2 bases to trimming and J lost 0 bases, with 7 bases between them.

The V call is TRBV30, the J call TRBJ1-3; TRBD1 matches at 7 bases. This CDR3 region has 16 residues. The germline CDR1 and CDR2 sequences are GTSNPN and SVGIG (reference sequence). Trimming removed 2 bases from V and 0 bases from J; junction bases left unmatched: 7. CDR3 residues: CAWSSWGQLSGNTIYF. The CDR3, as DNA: TGTGCCTGGAGTTCCTGGGGACAGCTCTCTGGAAACACCATATATTTT.

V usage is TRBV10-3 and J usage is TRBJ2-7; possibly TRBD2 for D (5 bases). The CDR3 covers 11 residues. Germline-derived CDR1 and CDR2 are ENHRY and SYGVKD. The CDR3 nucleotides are TGTACCACCGAGGGTACCTACGAGCAGTACTTC. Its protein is CTTEGTYEQYF.

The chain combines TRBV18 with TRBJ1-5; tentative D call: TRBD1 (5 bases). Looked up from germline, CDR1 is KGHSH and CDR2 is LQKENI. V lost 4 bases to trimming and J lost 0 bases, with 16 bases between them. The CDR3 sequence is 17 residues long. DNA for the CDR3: TGTGCCAGCTCACTCAAAGGGACTGGGAATAGCAATCAGCCCCAGCATTTT. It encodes CASSLKGTGNSNQPQHF.

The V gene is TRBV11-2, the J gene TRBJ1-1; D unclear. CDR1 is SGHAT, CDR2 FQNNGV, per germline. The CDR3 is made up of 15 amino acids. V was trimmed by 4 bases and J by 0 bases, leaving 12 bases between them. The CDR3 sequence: CASSSIPPVNTEAFF. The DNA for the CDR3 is TGTGCCAGCAGCTCCATCCCCCCGGTGAACACTGAAGCTTTCTTT.

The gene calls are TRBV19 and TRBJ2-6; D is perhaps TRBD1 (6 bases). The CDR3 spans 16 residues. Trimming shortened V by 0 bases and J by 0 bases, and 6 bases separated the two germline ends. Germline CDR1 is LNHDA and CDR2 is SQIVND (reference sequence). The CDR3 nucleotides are TGTGCCAGTAGTATAGACAGGGGCTCTGGGGCCAACGTCCTGACTTTC. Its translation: CASSIDRGSGANVLTF.

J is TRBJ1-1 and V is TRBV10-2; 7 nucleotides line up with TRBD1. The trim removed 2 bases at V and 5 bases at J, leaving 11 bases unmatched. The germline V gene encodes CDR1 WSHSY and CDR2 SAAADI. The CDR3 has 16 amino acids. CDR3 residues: CASSERRGRGRTEAFF. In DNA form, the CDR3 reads TGCGCCAGCAGTGAGCGCCGGGGGAGGGGGCGAACTGAAGCTTTCTTT.

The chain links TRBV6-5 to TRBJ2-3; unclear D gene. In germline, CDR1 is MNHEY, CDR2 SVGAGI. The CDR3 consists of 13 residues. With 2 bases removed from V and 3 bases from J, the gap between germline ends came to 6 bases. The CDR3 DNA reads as TGTGCCAGCAGTTACACCTCTACAGATACGCAGTATTTT. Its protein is CASSYTSTDTQYF.

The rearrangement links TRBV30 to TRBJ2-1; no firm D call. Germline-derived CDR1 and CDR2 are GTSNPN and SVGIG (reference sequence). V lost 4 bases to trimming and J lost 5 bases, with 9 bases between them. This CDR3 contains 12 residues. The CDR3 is CAWIALNNEQFF. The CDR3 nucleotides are TGTGCCTGGATTGCCCTCAACAATGAGCAGTTCTTC.

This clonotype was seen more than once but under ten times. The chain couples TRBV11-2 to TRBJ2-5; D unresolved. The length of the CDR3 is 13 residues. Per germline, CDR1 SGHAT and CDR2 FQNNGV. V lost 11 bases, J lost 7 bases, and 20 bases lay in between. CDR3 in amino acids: CASRNPPVGTQYF. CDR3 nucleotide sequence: TGTGCCTCCCGGAACCCCCCAGTCGGGACCCAGTACTTC. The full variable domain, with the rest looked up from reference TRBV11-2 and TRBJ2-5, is EAGVAQSPRYKIIEKRQSVAFWCNPISGHATLYWYQQILGQGPKLLIQFQNNGVVDDSQLPKDRFSAERLKGVDSTLKIQPAKLEDSAVYLCASRNPPVGTQYFGPGTRLLVL.

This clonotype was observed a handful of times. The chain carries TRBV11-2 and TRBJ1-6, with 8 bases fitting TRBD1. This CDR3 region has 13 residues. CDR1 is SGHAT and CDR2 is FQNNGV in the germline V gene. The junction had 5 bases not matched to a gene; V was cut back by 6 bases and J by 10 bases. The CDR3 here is CASRDRVYSPLHF. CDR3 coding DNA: TGTGCCAGCAGGGACAGGGTCTACTCACCCCTCCACTTT.